Below are 32 T cell receptor beta chains sequenced from a single sample in a study of technical replicates of blood from several donors. Data came from immunoSEQ multiplex PCR; TCRdb stores just in-frame clones and leaves some out. The table includes about 80,000 clones, around 94% detected once. Source material: T cells isolated from PBMCs. The receptors stem from a human donor in good health.

The V gene is TRBV6-5, the J gene TRBJ2-1, with TRBD2 as a possible D gene (6 bases). V gave up 5 bases and J gave up 7 bases, with 15 bases separating them. CDR1 is MNHEY, CDR2 SVGAGI, per germline. This CDR3 contains 14 residues. CDR3 amino acids: CASSRVRDSNEQFF. CDR3 DNA sequence: TGTGCCAGCAGTAGAGTACGGGACTCGAATGAGCAGTTCTTC.

The genes are TRBV19 and TRBJ1-1; a possible D gene is TRBD1 (5 bases). The CDR3 spans 12 residues. V lost 8 bases, J lost 3 bases, and 10 bases lay in between. The germline V gene has CDR1 LNHDA and CDR2 SQIVND (reference sequence). CDR3 nucleotides: TGTGCCAGTGCAGGGATTTACACTGAAGCTTTCTTT. This encodes CASAGIYTEAFF. The whole variable domain, remainder taken from reference TRBV19 and TRBJ1-1, is DGGITQSPKYLFRKEGQNVTLSCEQNLNHDAMYWYRQDPGQGLRLIYYSQIVNDFQKGDIAEGYSVSREKKESFPLTVTSAQKNPTAFYLCASAGIYTEAFFGQGTRLTVV.

This clone was found once. The chain carries TRBV19 and TRBJ1-1; 8 bases match TRBD1. The CDR3 has 13 residues. V gave up 8 bases and J gave up 7 bases; unmatched junction bases: 9. The germline V gene encodes CDR1 LNHDA and CDR2 SQIVND (reference sequence). The CDR3 nucleotides are TGTGCCAGTGGGGCCCGACAGGGGCATGAAGCTTTCTTT. Its translation: CASGARQGHEAFF. Full variable domain (missing parts from reference TRBV19 and TRBJ1-1): DGGITQSPKYLFRKEGQNVTLSCEQNLNHDAMYWYRQDPGQGLRLIYYSQIVNDFQKGDIAEGYSVSREKKESFPLTVTSAQKNPTAFYLCASGARQGHEAFFGQGTRLTVV.

The genes are TRBV27 and TRBJ2-7; 7 bases agree with TRBD1. CDR3 length: 15 amino acids. V trimming: 0 bases; J trimming: 4 bases; junction bases outside the gene matches: 6. Germline V lookup: CDR1 MNHEY, CDR2 SMNVEV (reference sequence). The CDR3 DNA sequence: TGTGCCAGCAGTTTATCTGACAGGGTTGGGTACGAGCAGTACTTC. Translating gives CASSLSDRVGYEQYF.

The chain joins TRBV9 to TRBJ1-2; 9 nucleotides align to TRBD1. CDR3 length: 14 amino acids. After removal of 4 bases from V and 5 bases from J, the junction contained 6 bases not matched to a gene. Per germline, CDR1 SGDLS and CDR2 YYNGEE. CDR3 DNA sequence: TGTGCCAGCAGCTCGCACAGGGGGCCGTATGGCTACACCTTC. Protein: CASSSHRGPYGYTF.

This sequence joins TRBV6-8 and TRBJ2-1; no clear D. Trimming shortened V by 2 bases and J by 2 bases, and 13 bases separated the two germline ends. Germline CDR1 and CDR2: MNHGY and SAAAGT. This CDR3 spans 16 amino acids. The CDR3 reads CASSYPSASTYNEQFF. The CDR3 bases are TGTGCCAGCAGTTACCCTTCTGCGTCGACCTACAATGAGCAGTTCTTC.

This sequence joins TRBV28 and TRBJ2-7; 9 nucleotides match TRBD1. Germline values: CDR1 MDHEN, CDR2 SYDVKM. The V segment lost 3 bases and the J segment 5 bases; nucleotides outside the gene matches: 5. This CDR3 contains 14 residues. CDR3: CASSLTGGFHEQYF. Written as DNA, the CDR3 is TGTGCCAGCAGTTTGACAGGGGGGTTCCACGAGCAGTACTTC.

The gene calls are TRBV6-6 and TRBJ1-5, with TRBD1 as a possible D gene (6 bases). The CDR3 length is 13 residues. V was clipped by 1 base and J by 13 bases, with 14 bases between them. Germline CDR1 is MNHNY and CDR2 is SVGAGI (reference sequence). CDR3 nucleotide sequence: TGTGCCAGCAGTTACTACCCGGGACAAACTCAGCATTTT. Residues: CASSYYPGQTQHF.

The chain is built from TRBV28 and TRBJ2-7; TRBD2 agrees at 7 bases. The CDR3 spans 15 residues. Unmatched junction bases numbered 8, after V lost 5 bases and J lost 1 base. From germline, CDR1 is MDHEN and CDR2 SYDVKM. CDR3 loop: CASSGSSGLSYEQYF. The DNA for the CDR3 is TGTGCCAGCAGTGGTTCTAGCGGTCTTTCCTACGAGCAGTACTTC.

In its sample, this clone was seen once. V is TRBV4-2 and J is TRBJ2-2; 8 nucleotides line up with TRBD1. The length of the CDR3 is 17 residues. J lost 8 bases, V lost 0 bases, and 11 bases had no gene match. Per the germline V gene, CDR1 is LGHNA and CDR2 is YNFKEQ. CDR3 DNA: TGTGCCAGCAGCCAAGAGCCAACAGGGGGGATATTAGGGGAGCTGTTTTTT. Translation: CASSQEPTGGILGELFF.

The rearrangement uses TRBV7-3 and TRBJ2-2; 8 bases are a match to TRBD1. The CDR3 has 16 residues. Per germline, CDR1 SGHTA and CDR2 FQGTGA. After removal of 2 bases from V and 5 bases from J, the junction contained 7 bases not matched to a gene. This CDR3 reads CASSLFAGGGTGELFF. The DNA for the CDR3 is TGTGCCAGCAGCTTATTTGCAGGGGGCGGAACCGGGGAGCTGTTTTTT.

The chain joins TRBV4-3 to TRBJ1-5, with D possibly being TRBD1 (6 bases). Germline V gene lookup returns CDR1 LGHNA and CDR2 YSLEER. The CDR3 sequence is 17 residues long. Trimming left V 0 bases short and J 0 bases short, with 12 bases between. The CDR3 DNA reads as TGCGCCAGCAGCCAAGATGCAGGGGCTAATAGCAATCAGCCCCAGCATTTT. Encoded protein: CASSQDAGANSNQPQHF.

V gene TRBV5-4 combines with J gene TRBJ2-5; TRBD2 might be the D (6 bases). V was cut by 1 base and J by 4 bases, with 14 bases left in between. Germline CDR1 and CDR2: SGHNT and YYREEE (reference sequence). This CDR3 is built from 15 residues. CDR3 region: CASSLYAGLGETQYF. The CDR3 DNA is TGTGCCAGCAGCTTGTACGCGGGATTAGGAGAGACCCAGTACTTC.

This clone showed up just once. The genes are TRBV28 and TRBJ2-1; TRBD1 aligns across 9 bases. Trimming removed 6 bases from V and 3 bases from J; junction bases left unmatched: 6. The CDR3 length is 15 residues. Germline V gene sequence: CDR1 MDHEN, CDR2 SYDVKM. CDR3 sequence: CASRDRGGGYNEQFF. The DNA for the CDR3 is TGTGCCAGCAGGGACAGGGGTGGGGGCTACAATGAGCAGTTCTTC. Together with reference TRBV28 and TRBJ2-1, the CDR3 gives the full variable domain: DVKVTQSSRYLVKRTGEKVFLECVQDMDHENMFWYRQDPGLGLRLIYFSYDVKMKEKGDIPEGYSVSREKKERFSLILESASTNQTSMYLCASRDRGGGYNEQFFGPGTRLTVL.

DNA for the CDR3: TGCGCCAGCAGCTTGTCGCGCACTGAAGCTTTCTTT. The encoded protein is CASSLSRTEAFF. The rearrangement joins TRBV5-1 to TRBJ1-1, with D hard to call. The V gene lost 1 base and the J gene lost 4 bases, with 5 bases spanning the gap. The germline gives CDR1 SGHRS, CDR2 YFSETQ. CDR3 size: 12 residues.

The V call is TRBV7-9, the J call TRBJ2-6, with D possibly being TRBD2 (5 bases). CDR3 length equals 17 residues. The ends were cut back, 6 bases at V and 2 bases at J, with 17 bases in the middle. Germline CDR1 SEHNR, CDR2 FQNEAQ (reference sequence). The CDR3 spells CASRGEGLPTGANVLTF. The CDR3 DNA reads TGTGCCAGCAGAGGAGAGGGCCTTCCAACTGGGGCCAACGTCCTGACTTTC.

The chain joins TRBV29-1 to TRBJ1-1, with D unresolved. CDR3 length: 14 amino acids. Germline CDR1 is SQVTM and CDR2 is ANQGSEA. Trimming left V 3 bases short and J 3 bases short, with 14 bases between. This CDR3 is CSVDLYSLDTEAFF. The CDR3, as DNA: TGCAGCGTTGACCTCTACTCACTAGACACTGAAGCTTTCTTT.

The gene calls are TRBV13 and TRBJ2-6; D is perhaps TRBD1 (5 bases). V gave up 5 bases and J gave up 1 base, with 9 bases separating them. Germline V CDR1 and CDR2: PRHDT, FYEKMQ (reference sequence). This CDR3 contains 15 residues. CDR3 sequence (DNA): TGTGCCAGCAGCCCCACAGGTTCTGGGGCCAACGTCCTGACTTTC. Its protein is CASSPTGSGANVLTF.

The rearrangement joins TRBV11-2 to TRBJ2-3; 11 bases are shared with TRBD2. The trim removed 5 bases at V and 2 bases at J, leaving 6 bases unmatched. CDR3 length: 16 amino acids. Germline values: CDR1 SGHAT, CDR2 FQNNGV. DNA of the CDR3: TGTGCCAGCAGCGACGGACTAGCGGGCCTCACAGATACGCAGTATTTT. It translates to CASSDGLAGLTDTQYF.

The rearrangement joins TRBV28 to TRBJ1-3, with a tentative D call TRBD1 (6 bases). The CDR3 has 15 amino acids. Germline V lookup: CDR1 MDHEN, CDR2 SYDVKM. Deletions cut 3 bases from V and 4 bases from J, with 13 bases between. CDR3 sequence: CASSLPGVTGNTIYF. In nucleotides, the CDR3 is TGTGCCAGCAGTTTGCCAGGGGTTACAGGAAACACCATATATTTT.

The rearrangement links TRBV9 to TRBJ1-3, with 9 positions matching TRBD1. Germline V gene sequence: CDR1 SGDLS, CDR2 YYNGEE. V trimming: 3 bases; J trimming: 4 bases; junction bases outside the gene matches: 5. CDR3 length: 15 residues. Here the CDR3 reads CASSARDREGNTIYF. DNA for the CDR3: TGTGCCAGCAGCGCTAGGGACAGGGAAGGAAACACCATATATTTT.

This clone was seen a handful of times. The genes are TRBV11-2 and TRBJ1-1; TRBD1 might be the D (6 bases). Trimming pared 5 bases from V and 2 bases from J, leaving 12 bases between. Germline CDR1 SGHAT, CDR2 FQNNGV. The CDR3 extends over 14 amino acids. DNA for the CDR3: TGTGCCAGCAGCCAATTCAGGGGTAACACTGAAGCTTTCTTT. Its translation: CASSQFRGNTEAFF.

The J gene is TRBJ2-7, the V gene TRBV9; D is possibly TRBD1 (6 bases). This CDR3 region has 13 residues. The germline V gene encodes CDR1 SGDLS and CDR2 YYNGEE. V was clipped by 3 bases and J by 5 bases, with 12 bases between them. The CDR3 here is CASSEGTPHEQYF. The CDR3 DNA follows: TGTGCCAGCAGCGAGGGGACACCCCACGAGCAGTACTTC.

The chain uses TRBV11-3 and TRBJ2-3, with D hard to call. The CDR3 sequence is 14 residues long. Germline V gene data show CDR1 as SGHNT and CDR2 as YENEEA. Trimming cost V 1 base and J 0 bases, with 5 bases left between them. This CDR3 is CASSLAASTDTQYF. In nucleotides, the CDR3 is TGTGCCAGCAGCTTAGCAGCGAGCACAGATACGCAGTATTTT. Looking up the rest from reference TRBV11-3 and TRBJ2-3 gives the full variable domain: EAGVVQSPRYKIIEKKQPVAFWCNPISGHNTLYWYLQNLGQGPELLIRYENEEAVDDSQLPKDRFSAERLKGVDSTLKIQPAELGDSAVYLCASSLAASTDTQYFGPGTRLTVL.

The genes are TRBV30 and TRBJ1-3, with D possibly TRBD1 on 5 matching bases. V shed 5 bases and J shed 0 bases, with 5 bases lying between them. The germline V gene encodes CDR1 GTSNPN and CDR2 SVGIG (reference sequence). This CDR3 is built from 12 residues. The CDR3 coding sequence is TGTGCCTGGGGACACTCTGGAAACACCATATATTTT. Amino acid sequence: CAWGHSGNTIYF. The full variable domain, in which reference TRBV30 and TRBJ1-3 provide the parts outside the CDR3, is SQTIHQWPATLVQPVGSPLSLECTVEGTSNPNLYWYRQAAGRGLQLLFYSVGIGQISSEVPQNLSASRPQDRQFILSSKKLLLSDSGFYLCAWGHSGNTIYFGEGSWLTVV.

The CDR3 spells CASSLLALTSGRVETQYF. The CDR3 DNA sequence: TGCGCCAGCAGCCTACTCGCTTTGACTAGCGGGAGAGTAGAGACCCAGTACTTC. The rearrangement uses TRBV4-1 and TRBJ2-5; TRBD2 matches at 12 bases. The V and J ends lost 4 bases and 4 bases, in that order; junction bases with no gene match: 13. CDR3 length: 18 residues. CDR1 is MGHRA and CDR2 is YSYEKL in the germline V gene.

The chain employs TRBV2 and TRBJ2-3; D is unclear. The CDR3 is 15 amino acids. Germline V gene sequence: CDR1 SNHLY, CDR2 FYNNEI. V was shortened by 8 bases and J by 0 bases, with 15 bases between the two germline ends. The CDR3 reads CASVRSSPSTDTQYF. CDR3 sequence (DNA): TGTGCCAGCGTCCGGTCTTCTCCTAGCACAGATACGCAGTATTTT.

V is TRBV4-1 and J is TRBJ2-4; TRBD1 agrees at 10 bases. This CDR3 is 19 amino acids long. Trimming cost V 2 bases and J 1 base; bases outside gene matches: 11. Germline V CDR1 and CDR2: MGHRA, YSYEKL. The CDR3 nucleotides read TGCGCCAGCAGCCAACCGACAGGGGGCGGACAGGCGGCCAAAAACATTCAGTACTTC. Encoded protein: CASSQPTGGGQAAKNIQYF.

This chain connects TRBV5-8 to TRBJ2-2, with a weak D call TRBD1 (6 bases). Trimming took 2 bases from V and 2 from J, leaving 10 bases between them. Per the germline V gene, CDR1 is SGHTS and CDR2 is YDEGEE. The CDR3 totals 15 residues. CDR3 region: CASSLLQGNTGELFF. The CDR3 DNA sequence: TGTGCCAGCAGCTTATTACAGGGTAACACCGGGGAGCTGTTTTTT.

In its sample, this clone was seen once. The chain employs TRBV28 and TRBJ1-5; TRBD1 agrees at 9 bases. This CDR3 is built from 16 residues. Unmatched junction bases numbered 8, after V lost 6 bases and J lost 2 bases. CDR1 MDHEN and CDR2 SYDVKM come from the germline V gene. The CDR3 region is CASSPGTGKGNQPQHF. The CDR3 nucleotides read TGTGCCAGCAGCCCCGGGACAGGGAAGGGCAATCAGCCCCAGCATTTT. Full variable domain (missing parts from reference TRBV28 and TRBJ1-5): DVKVTQSSRYLVKRTGEKVFLECVQDMDHENMFWYRQDPGLGLRLIYFSYDVKMKEKGDIPEGYSVSREKKERFSLILESASTNQTSMYLCASSPGTGKGNQPQHFGDGTRLSIL.

V usage is TRBV28 and J usage is TRBJ2-7; D is possibly TRBD1 (6 bases). The CDR3 spans 13 residues. Germline loops: CDR1 MDHEN, CDR2 SYDVKM. The V end was cut by 5 bases, the J end by 6 bases, with 14 bases between. The chain's CDR3 is CASSHLDRSEQYF. In nucleotides, the CDR3 is TGTGCCAGCAGTCACCTGGACAGAAGCGAGCAGTACTTC.

This chain uses TRBV5-1 with TRBJ2-4; tentative D call: TRBD1 (6 bases). V lost 2 bases and J lost 6, with 15 bases in between. This CDR3 comprises 15 residues. Germline V CDR1 and CDR2: SGHRS, YFSETQ. The CDR3: CASSFSHRGGNIQYF. DNA of the CDR3: TGCGCCAGCAGCTTTTCACACCGAGGGGGAAACATTCAGTACTTC.